The 21 T cell receptor beta chains in this list originate from one sample, sequenced in a study of blood T cell repertoires in COVID-19. Assay used: immunoSEQ multiplex PCR; TCRdb lists only in-frame clones, some missing. The data hold tens of thousands of clones, with roughly three quarters observed a single time. Specimen: peripheral blood. All receptors derive from a human donor in a cohort sampled during active COVID-19.

This clone was counted a few times. This chain connects TRBV7-8 to TRBJ2-3; D is possibly TRBD1 (7 bases). Deletions cut 5 bases from V and 2 bases from J, with 14 bases between. The CDR3 covers 15 residues. Germline lookup yields CDR1 SGHVS and CDR2 FQNEAQ. The CDR3 DNA sequence: TGTGCCAGCAGCGCAGGGGGGCCGACCACAGATACGCAGTATTTT. Protein product: CASSAGGPTTDTQYF.

The chain combines TRBV7-2 with TRBJ2-7, with a possible D match to TRBD1 (5 bases). Germline CDR1 and CDR2: SGHTA and FQGNSA. V was trimmed by 8 bases and J by 5 bases, leaving 13 bases between them. This CDR3 is built from 12 residues. CDR3 sequence (DNA): TGTGCCAGCGACGACAGTTGCCACGAGCAGTACGTC. This translates into CASDDSCHEQYV.

CDR3 in amino acids: CASNSKGHHGYTF. In DNA, the CDR3 is TGTGCCAGCAACTCGAAGGGACACCATGGCTACACCTTC. V and J are TRBV7-2 and TRBJ1-2; D perhaps matches TRBD1 (6 bases). The CDR3 totals 13 residues. Germline CDR1 SGHTA, CDR2 FQGNSA. V gave up 7 bases and J gave up 6 bases, with 15 bases separating them.

V gene TRBV28 combines with J gene TRBJ1-1; 8 nucleotides align to TRBD1. Trimming removed 8 bases from V and 4 bases from J; junction bases left unmatched: 18. Germline values: CDR1 MDHEN, CDR2 SYDVKM. CDR3 length: 17 amino acids. In DNA, the CDR3 is TGTGCCAGCGGAAATGCTGACAGGGGACGGTTGAGCACTGAAGCTTTCTTT. Its translation is CASGNADRGRLSTEAFF.

The V call is TRBV6-1, the J call TRBJ2-7, with D hard to call. The germline CDR1 and CDR2 sequences are MNHNS and SASEGT. The CDR3 is made up of 12 amino acids. The V end was cut by 1 base, the J end by 9 bases, with 10 bases between. The CDR3 nucleotides read TGTGCCAGCAGTGAAGAGTACTATACGCAGTACGTC. Translating gives CASSEEYYTQYV.

J is TRBJ2-3 and V is TRBV11-3; TRBD1 is a possible D gene (6 bases). The CDR3 has 16 residues. The V end lost 1 base, the J end lost 2 bases, and 13 bases lay between the germline ends. Germline V gene data show CDR1 as SGHNT and CDR2 as YENEEA. CDR3 DNA: TGTGCCAGCAGCTTAGTGGGGGCTTGGGCCACAGATACGCAGTATTTT. Protein sequence: CASSLVGAWATDTQYF.

This clone turned up a few times. For the CDR3, the DNA is TGTGCCACCAAAACTATCTCCCCGGGACAGGTACTTAACTATGGCTACACCTTC. It encodes CATKTISPGQVLNYGYTF. The rearrangement links TRBV24-1 to TRBJ1-2; 8 bases fit TRBD1. Trimming took 8 bases from V and 1 from J; bases not matched to a gene: 17. Germline-derived CDR1 and CDR2 are KGHDR and SFDVKD. This CDR3 has 18 amino acids.

This chain uses TRBV4-3 with TRBJ2-7; TRBD1 aligns across 7 bases. V gave up 5 bases and J gave up 5 bases; unmatched junction bases: 9. Looked up from germline, CDR1 is LGHNA and CDR2 is YSLEER. The CDR3 spans 14 residues. This CDR3 is CASSIRIGGHEQYF. DNA of the CDR3: TGCGCCAGCAGCATCCGGATAGGGGGCCACGAGCAGTACTTC.

In DNA, the CDR3 is TGTGCCAGCAGCCCACCGGGACTAGCGGGGTTGGGAGATACGCAGTATTTT. Its protein is CASSPPGLAGLGDTQYF. V is TRBV7-3 and J is TRBJ2-3; TRBD2 matches at 13 bases. This CDR3 spans 17 amino acids. J was trimmed by 5 bases and V by 5 bases; bases with no gene match: 10. Looked up from germline, CDR1 is SGHTA and CDR2 is FQGTGA.

In this sample, this clone turned up a few times. The chain combines TRBV7-2 with TRBJ2-5, with D tentatively TRBD1 (6 bases). The CDR3 consists of 14 residues. With 3 bases removed from V and 2 bases from J, the gap between germline ends came to 10 bases. Per the germline V gene, CDR1 is SGHTA and CDR2 is FQGNSA. The CDR3 is CASSLGQSQETQYF. The CDR3 DNA reads as TGTGCCAGCAGCTTGGGACAATCACAAGAGACCCAGTACTTC.

The rearrangement links TRBV2 to TRBJ1-4; maybe TRBD1 (6 bases). CDR1 and CDR2 from the germline V gene are SNHLY and FYNNEI. This CDR3 region has 15 residues. V lost 6 bases and J lost 8, with 19 bases in between. CDR3 amino acids: CASSRRGTLGEKLFF. CDR3 nucleotides: TGTGCCAGCAGCCGCAGGGGAACACTAGGGGAAAAACTGTTTTTT.

The chain employs TRBV5-1 and TRBJ2-5; TRBD1 aligns across 7 bases. V lost 3 bases to trimming and J lost 2 bases; unmatched junction nucleotides: 4. Germline CDR1 is SGHRS and CDR2 is YFSETQ. The CDR3 sequence is 14 residues long. The CDR3 bases are TGCGCCAGCAGCTCCGGACAGGATCAAGAGACCCAGTACTTC. It translates to CASSSGQDQETQYF. The full variable domain, its missing parts supplied by reference TRBV5-1 and TRBJ2-5, is KAGVTQTPRYLIKTRGQQVTLSCSPISGHRSVSWYQQTPGQGLQFLFEYFSETQRNKGNFPGRFSGRQFSNSRSEMNVSTLELGDSALYLCASSSGQDQETQYFGPGTRLLVL.

This clone was observed a few times. V usage is TRBV30 and J usage is TRBJ1-5; D is unclear. Per germline, CDR1 GTSNPN and CDR2 SVGIG (reference sequence). Deletions cut 0 bases from V and 2 bases from J, with 8 bases between. The CDR3 has 14 residues. The CDR3 sequence: CAWSVTGGNQPQHF. CDR3 nucleotides: TGTGCCTGGAGTGTAACCGGGGGCAATCAGCCCCAGCATTTT.

The chain uses TRBV29-1 and TRBJ2-1, with 9 bases fitting TRBD2. Germline V CDR1 and CDR2: SQVTM, ANQGSEA. The J segment lost 3 bases and the V segment lost 5 bases, leaving 2 bases of the junction unmatched. The CDR3 covers 13 residues. The CDR3 coding sequence is TGCAGCGTTCAGACTAGCGGCTACAATGAGCAGTTCTTC. Translating it yields CSVQTSGYNEQFF.

This rearrangement joins TRBV7-2 to TRBJ1-3; D gene ambiguous. The V gene's germline CDR1 is SGHTA and CDR2 FQGNSA. V lost 5 bases to trimming and J lost 0 bases, with 11 bases between them. CDR3 length: 15 amino acids. In nucleotides, the CDR3 is TGTGCCAGCAGCCCCCGGTTCGGCTCTGGAAACACCATATATTTT. Translation: CASSPRFGSGNTIYF.

This clone occurred a few times. V and J are TRBV7-9 and TRBJ1-2; TRBD1 is a possible D gene (5 bases). CDR3 length: 13 amino acids. V was cut by 5 bases and J by 3 bases, with 10 bases left in between. The germline gives CDR1 SEHNR, CDR2 FQNEAQ (reference sequence). The CDR3 coding sequence is TGTGCCAGCAGCCCAGACAGATACTATGGCTACACCTTC. It is translated as CASSPDRYYGYTF.

The chain has TRBV20-1 and TRBJ1-4; D gene unclear. Germline values: CDR1 DFQATT, CDR2 SNEGSKA (reference sequence). This CDR3 has 13 amino acids. Trimming left V 3 bases short and J 10 bases short, with 15 bases between. The CDR3 DNA sequence: TGCAGTGCTAGTCGACTGTCGGTGGGAAAACTGTTTTTT. This codes for CSASRLSVGKLFF.

V and J are TRBV3-1 (or the pseudogene TRBV3-2) and TRBJ2-5, with D maybe TRBD2 (6 bases). CDR3 length: 14 amino acids. The germline gives CDR1 LGHDT, CDR2 YNNKEL (reference sequence). V was clipped by 5 bases and J by 1 base, with 11 bases between them. CDR3: CASSAGLLQETQYF. The CDR3, as DNA: TGTGCCAGCAGCGCGGGACTGCTCCAAGAGACCCAGTACTTC.

The rearrangement uses TRBV30 and TRBJ2-7; 12 bases map to TRBD2. The CDR3 contains 15 residues. The germline V gene has CDR1 GTSNPN and CDR2 SVGIG (reference sequence). The junction had 6 bases not matched to a gene; V was cut back by 2 bases and J by 4 bases. Written as DNA, the CDR3 is TGTGCCTGGAGTTCGCTAGCGGGGGGGCTGTACGAGCAGTACTTC. Translation: CAWSSLAGGLYEQYF.

DNA for the CDR3: TGTGCCAGTAGTATTTATAGGACTAGCGGCCGCGGGGGGTACAATGAGCAGTTCTTC. Encoded protein: CASSIYRTSGRGGYNEQFF. This sequence joins TRBV19 and TRBJ2-1; 10 bases align to TRBD2. V trimming: 3 bases; J trimming: 4 bases; junction bases outside the gene matches: 15. CDR3 length equals 19 residues. CDR1 and CDR2 (germline): LNHDA, SQIVND (reference sequence).

The chain employs TRBV7-9 and TRBJ2-1; 9 bases agree with TRBD2. In germline, CDR1 is SEHNR, CDR2 FQNEAQ (reference sequence). Unmatched junction bases numbered 4, after V lost 1 base and J lost 9 bases. The CDR3 spans 14 residues. The CDR3 DNA is TGTGCCAGCAGCTTAGGCCTAGCGGGGACTGAGCAGTTCTTC. Translation gives CASSLGLAGTEQFF.